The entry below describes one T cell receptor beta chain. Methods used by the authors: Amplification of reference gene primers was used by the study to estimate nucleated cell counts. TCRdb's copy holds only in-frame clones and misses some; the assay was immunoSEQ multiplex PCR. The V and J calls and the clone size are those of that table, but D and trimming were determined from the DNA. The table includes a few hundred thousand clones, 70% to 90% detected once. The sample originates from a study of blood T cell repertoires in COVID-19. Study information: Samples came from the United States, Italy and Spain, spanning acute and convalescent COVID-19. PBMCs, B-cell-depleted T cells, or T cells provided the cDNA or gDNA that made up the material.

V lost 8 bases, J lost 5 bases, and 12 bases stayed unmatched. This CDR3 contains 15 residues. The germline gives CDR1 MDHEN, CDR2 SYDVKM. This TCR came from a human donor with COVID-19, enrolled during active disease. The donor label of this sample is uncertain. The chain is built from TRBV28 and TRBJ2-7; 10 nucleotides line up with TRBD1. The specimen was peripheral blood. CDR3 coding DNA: TGTGCCAGCTGCGTGTTGGACAGGGGGTCCAACGAGCAGTACTTC. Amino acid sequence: CASCVLDRGSNEQYF.